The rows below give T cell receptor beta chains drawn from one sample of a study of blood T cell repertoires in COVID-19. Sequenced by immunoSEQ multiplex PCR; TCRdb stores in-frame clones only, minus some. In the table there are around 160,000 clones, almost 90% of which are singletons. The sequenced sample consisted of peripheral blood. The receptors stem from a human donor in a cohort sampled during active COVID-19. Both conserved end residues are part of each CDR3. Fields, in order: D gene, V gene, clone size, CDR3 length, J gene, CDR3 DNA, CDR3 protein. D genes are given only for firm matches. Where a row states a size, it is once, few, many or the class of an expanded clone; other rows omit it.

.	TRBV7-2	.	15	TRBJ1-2	TGTGCCAGCAGCTTCCCCCCTGTCAGGGGCTATGGCTACACCTTC	CASSFPPVRGYGYTF
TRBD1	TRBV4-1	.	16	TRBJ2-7	TGCGCCAGCAGCCAAGTTCCGGGACAGGGGGCGTACGAGCAGTACTTC	CASSQVPGQGAYEQYF
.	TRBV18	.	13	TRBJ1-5	TGTGCCAGCTCACCCCTAAAAGATCAGCCCCAGCATTTT	CASSPLKDQPQHF
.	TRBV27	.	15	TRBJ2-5	TGTGCCAGCAGTTATGGGAGCGGGTTCTCGGAGACCCAGTACTTC	CASSYGSGFSETQYF
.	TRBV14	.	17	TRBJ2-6	TGTGCCAGCAGCCAAGTACACAGGTACACTGGGGCCAACGTCCTGACTTTC	CASSQVHRYTGANVLTF
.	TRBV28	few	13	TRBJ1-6	TGTGCCAGCAGCCAAACGGGACATCCTAACCTCCACTTT	CASSQTGHPNLHF
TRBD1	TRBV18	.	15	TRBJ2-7	TGTGCCAGCTCACCACCCGGGACAGGAGCCCACGAGCAGTACTTC	CASSPPGTGAHEQYF
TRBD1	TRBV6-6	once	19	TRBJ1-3	TGTGCCAGCAGTCTTATCGGGACAGGGGGGGTTAGCTCTGGAAACACCATATATTTT	CASSLIGTGGVSSGNTIYF
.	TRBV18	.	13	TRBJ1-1	TGTGCCAGCCTCCTGAGGCCGAACACTGAAGCTTTCTTT	CASLLRPNTEAFF
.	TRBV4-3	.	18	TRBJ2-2	TGCGCCAGCAGCCAAGATGATCGGCAAATAGCTAGTCCCGGGGAGCTGTTTTTT	CASSQDDRQIASPGELFF
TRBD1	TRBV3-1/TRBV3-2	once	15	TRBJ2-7	TGTGCCAGCAGCCCCGGGACAGAAGATTTCTACGAGCAGTACTTC	CASSPGTEDFYEQYF
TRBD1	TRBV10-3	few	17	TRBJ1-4	TGTGCCATCAGCCCGGGACAGGGCCAACCTTCTGGTGAAAAACTGTTTTTT	CAISPGQGQPSGEKLFF
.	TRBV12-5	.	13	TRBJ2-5	TGTGCTAGTGGCTTGGACGGCGGTAGGACCCAGTACTTC	CASGLDGGRTQYF
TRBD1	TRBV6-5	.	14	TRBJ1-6	TGTGCCAGCAGCAGAGGCGCAGGGGGTTCACCCCTCCACTTT	CASSRGAGGSPLHF
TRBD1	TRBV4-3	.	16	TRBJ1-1	TGCGCCAGCAGCTCCGGGACAGGGGGAACAAACACTGAAGCTTTCTTT	CASSSGTGGTNTEAFF
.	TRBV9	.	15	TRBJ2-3	TGTGCCAGCAGCTCAACCGGGGGTAGCACAGATACGCAGTATTTT	CASSSTGGSTDTQYF
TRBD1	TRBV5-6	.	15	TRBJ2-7	TGTGCCAGCAGCTTGTACAGGGGTCAAGGTACCGAGCAGTACTTC	CASSLYRGQGTEQYF
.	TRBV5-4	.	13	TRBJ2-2	TGTGCCAGCAGCTTGGACGGCACCGGGGAGCTGTTTTTT	CASSLDGTGELFF
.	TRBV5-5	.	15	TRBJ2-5	TGTGCCAGCAGCTTCCAGGGAGGCAGACAAGAGACCCAGTACTTC	CASSFQGGRQETQYF
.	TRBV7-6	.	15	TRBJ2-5	TGTGCCAGCAGCCCCCAGGCACTGCAACAAGAGACCCAGTACTTC	CASSPQALQQETQYF
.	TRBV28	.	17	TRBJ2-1	TGTGCCAGCAGCCAAGGCTACGGGACACGAGGGTTCTATGAGCAGTTCTTC	CASSQGYGTRGFYEQFF
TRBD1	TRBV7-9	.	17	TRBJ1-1	TGTGCCAGCAGCTCCTCCTCCCCGGGACAGATGAACACTGAAGCTTTCTTT	CASSSSSPGQMNTEAFF
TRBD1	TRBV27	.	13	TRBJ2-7	TGTGCCAGCAGTTTGGGACAGACCTACGAGCAGTACTTC	CASSLGQTYEQYF
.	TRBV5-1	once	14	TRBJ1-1	TGCGCCAGCAGCTTCTCCGGCGGGAACACTGAAGCTTTCTTT	CASSFSGGNTEAFF
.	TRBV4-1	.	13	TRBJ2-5	TGCGCCAGCAGCCTAGCACGACAAGAGACCCAGTACTTC	CASSLARQETQYF
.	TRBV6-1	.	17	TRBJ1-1	TGTGCCAGCAGTGAAGTTTATGCAGGGCTAATCGACACTGAAGCTTTCTTT	CASSEVYAGLIDTEAFF
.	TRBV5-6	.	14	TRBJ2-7	TGTGCCAGCAGCAGAGCAGGGGTAAGGAACGAGCAGTACTTC	CASSRAGVRNEQYF
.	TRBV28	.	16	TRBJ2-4	TGTGCCAGCAGTTTGTCTTTCGGGGTAGCCAAAAACATTCAGTACTTC	CASSLSFGVAKNIQYF
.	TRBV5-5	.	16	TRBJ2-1	TGTGCCAGCAGCTTGGGACCAATAGGAGCCTACAATGAGCAGTTCTTC	CASSLGPIGAYNEQFF
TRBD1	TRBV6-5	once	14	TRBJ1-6	TGTGCCACCGGGACCGGGACAGGTTATTCACCCCTCCACTTT	CATGTGTGYSPLHF
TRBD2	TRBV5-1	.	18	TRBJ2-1	TGCGCCAGCAGCTTGGGGACTAGCGGGGGTCCTCCCTACAATGAGCAGTTCTTC	CASSLGTSGGPPYNEQFF
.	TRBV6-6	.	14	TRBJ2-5	TGTGCCAGCAGCCGTGGACAGAACCAAGAGACCCAGTACTTC	CASSRGQNQETQYF
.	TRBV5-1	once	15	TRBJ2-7	TGCGCCAGCAGCTTGGGTTCCGGACTAATATACGAGCAGTACTTC	CASSLGSGLIYEQYF
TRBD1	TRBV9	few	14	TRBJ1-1	TGTGCCAGCAGCGTACAGACAGGGCTCACTGAAGCTTTCTTT	CASSVQTGLTEAFF
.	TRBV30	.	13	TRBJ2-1	TGTGCCTGGGGCCAGGGGCAGGGCAATGAGCAGTTCTTC	CAWGQGQGNEQFF
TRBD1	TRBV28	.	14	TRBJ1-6	TGTGCCAACTCGAAGGGACAGTCTAATTCACCCCTCCACTTT	CANSKGQSNSPLHF
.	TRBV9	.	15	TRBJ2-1	TGTGCCAGCAGCCCTTTTTCGCTAGCTTACAATGAGCAGTTCTTC	CASSPFSLAYNEQFF
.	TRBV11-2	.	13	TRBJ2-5	TGTGCCAGCAGGTTCACAGGGTCAGAGACCCAGTACTTC	CASRFTGSETQYF